The text below deals with one T cell receptor beta chain. The antigen is unknown. Sequencing used immunoSEQ multiplex PCR; TCRdb keeps in-frame clones, though not all of them. The repertoire holds almost 65,000 clones, 84% seen once, with under 8% in the top ten. The sample belongs to a study of T cell responses to AZD1222 COVID-19 vaccine. General study findings and limits: Clonal diversity may have been underestimated in mostly white British donors. Reportedly, nearly half of unique spike TCRs recognized epitopes outside B.1.351/B.1.1.7 mutations. Vaccine-associated CD4 TCRs ranged over spike, dominating at 160-218 and 743-854.

Specimen: peripheral blood, collected on day 0 of AZD1222 vaccination. The receptor was derived from an adult in good health.

The CDR3 DNA is TGTGCCACCTCTATCCGGGACAGTCCATCCTACGAGCAGTACTTC. Protein sequence: CATSIRDSPSYEQYF. The chain links TRBV6-5 to TRBJ2-7, with TRBD1 matching 7 bases. The germline V gene encodes CDR1 MNHEY and CDR2 SVGAGI. Trimming cost V 10 bases and J 1 base; bases outside gene matches: 13. The CDR3 consists of 15 residues.